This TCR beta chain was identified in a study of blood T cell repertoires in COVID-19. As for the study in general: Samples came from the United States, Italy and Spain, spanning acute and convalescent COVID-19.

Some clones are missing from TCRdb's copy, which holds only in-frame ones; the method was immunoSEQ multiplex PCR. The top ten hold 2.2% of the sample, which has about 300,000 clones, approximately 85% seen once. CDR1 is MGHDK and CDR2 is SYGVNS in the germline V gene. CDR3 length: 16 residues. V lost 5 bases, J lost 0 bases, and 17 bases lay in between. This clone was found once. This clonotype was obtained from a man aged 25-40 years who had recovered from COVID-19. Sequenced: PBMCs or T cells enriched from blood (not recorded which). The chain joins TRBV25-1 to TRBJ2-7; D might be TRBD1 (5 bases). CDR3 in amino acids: CASSPGKGSPSYEQYF. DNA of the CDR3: TGTGCCAGCAGTCCTGGTAAGGGGTCTCCCTCCTACGAGCAGTACTTC.